This T cell receptor (beta chain) was found in a study of blood T cell repertoires in COVID-19. Here immunoSEQ multiplex PCR was the method, and the copy in TCRdb shows in-frame clones only, minus some. The sample lists 200,000 to 250,000 clones; approximately 90% were seen once. Germline CDR1 LGHNT, CDR2 FRNRAP. The CDR3 contains 15 residues. The germline V and J ends were trimmed by 7 bases and 0 bases, with 15 bases remaining between them. This receptor was obtained from a man aged 25 to 40 with acute or convalescent COVID-19. Sequencing used peripheral blood. The V gene is TRBV12-5, the J gene TRBJ1-1, with a possible D match to TRBD1 (6 bases). CDR3 DNA sequence: TGTGCTAGTGTACCGGACAGCATTATGAACACTGAAGCTTTCTTT. Its protein is CASVPDSIMNTEAFF.